The text below deals with one TCR beta chain. This sample stems from a study of cytomegalovirus exposure and HLA in healthy donors. This CDR3 is 13 amino acids long. Trimming removed 3 bases at V and 0 bases at J, with 5 bases between. CDR1 is SGHTA, CDR2 FQGNSA, per germline. PCR used 60 Vbeta primers and 13 Jbeta primers. The assay was immunoSEQ multiplex PCR, and TCRdb's table has in-frame clones only and misses some. The table shows about 73,000 clones, with around 82% occurring only once. The sequenced material came from PBMCs. This sequence originates from a male donor in good health and CMV-seronegative. This chain connects TRBV7-2 to TRBJ1-1; D not resolved. The CDR3 nucleotides read TGTACCAGCAGCTTGGGCTTGAACACTGAAGCTTTCTTT. Translated, it gives CTSSLGLNTEAFF. Drawing the rest from reference TRBV7-2 and TRBJ1-1, the complete variable domain is GAGVSQSPSNKVTEKGKDVELRCDPISGHTALYWYRQSLGQGLEFLIYFQGNSAPDKSGLPSDRFSAERTGGSVSTLTIQRTQQEDSAVYLCTSSLGLNTEAFFGQGTRLTVV.